These 16 T cell receptor beta chains were sequenced from one sample in a study of T cell responses to AZD1222 COVID-19 vaccine. Here immunoSEQ multiplex PCR was the method, and the copy in TCRdb shows in-frame clones only, minus some. This repertoire shows 150,000 to 190,000 clones, approximately 90% found once; its top ten account for 1.5% to 2%. Here the sequenced sample was peripheral blood, taken on day 0 of AZD1222 vaccination. The source of these receptors is an adult in good health.

There are a few counts of this clone. J is TRBJ1-2 and V is TRBV9; D gene ambiguous. V was cut by 5 bases and J by 4 bases, with 6 bases left in between. CDR1 and CDR2 (germline): SGDLS, YYNGEE. The CDR3 is 11 residues long. CDR3 in amino acids: CASSLGYGYTF. CDR3 sequence (DNA): TGTGCCAGCAGTTTAGGCTATGGCTACACCTTC.

This chain joins TRBV25-1 and TRBJ1-5; no clear D gene. Germline loops: CDR1 MGHDK, CDR2 SYGVNS. V gave up 5 bases and J gave up 6 bases, with 11 bases separating them. The CDR3 runs to 13 residues. Here the CDR3 reads CASSKNSGQPQHF. The CDR3 bases are TGTGCCAGCAGTAAGAACTCAGGTCAGCCCCAGCATTTT.

The CDR3 reads CASRTPGQTVSPLHF. The CDR3 region has the DNA TGTGCCAGCAGAACCCCGGGACAGACAGTTTCACCCCTCCACTTT. The chain combines TRBV6-6 with TRBJ1-6; 7 nucleotides match TRBD1. The CDR3 totals 15 residues. V was pared by 6 bases and J by 9 bases, with 11 bases of the junction left unmatched. In germline, CDR1 is MNHNY, CDR2 SVGAGI (reference sequence).

The count of this clone is one. This chain connects TRBV12-3 or TRBV12-4 to TRBJ1-1, with 7 bases lining up with TRBD1. The V segment lost 6 bases and the J segment 7 bases; nucleotides outside the gene matches: 8. The CDR3 consists of 13 residues. The CDR3 DNA is TGTGCCAGCAGCAACAGGGGTCTCGGTGAAGCTTTCTTT. It yields the protein CASSNRGLGEAFF.

The chain combines TRBV13 with TRBJ1-1; TRBD1 aligns across 7 bases. Trimming at V came to 5 bases and at J to 11 bases, leaving 8 bases not matched to a gene. In germline, CDR1 is PRHDT, CDR2 FYEKMQ (reference sequence). CDR3 length: 12 amino acids. The CDR3 region is CASSGRQGMAFF. CDR3 bases: TGTGCCAGCAGCGGGAGACAGGGAATGGCTTTCTTT. The whole variable domain, filled in from reference TRBV13 and TRBJ1-1, reads AAGVIQSPRHLIKEKRETATLKCYPIPRHDTVYWYQQGPGQDPQFLISFYEKMQSDKGSIPDRFSAQQFSDYHSELNMSSLELGDSALYFCASSGRQGMAFFGQGTRLTVV.

This clone was observed a single time. The chain couples TRBV27 to TRBJ2-2, with 13 bases matching TRBD2. Germline CDR1 and CDR2: MNHEY and SMNVEV (reference sequence). The ends lost 5 bases at V and 1 base at J; junction bases unmatched: 13. The CDR3 has 20 amino acids. The CDR3 protein is CASSTSGLAGDSKNTGELFF. DNA for the CDR3: TGTGCCAGCAGTACCTCCGGACTAGCGGGAGACTCGAAGAACACCGGGGAGCTGTTTTTT.

This chain links TRBV10-3 with TRBJ2-3; D is unclear. This CDR3 is built from 13 residues. V was shortened by 8 bases and J by 2 bases, with 11 bases between the two germline ends. In germline, CDR1 is ENHRY, CDR2 SYGVKD. The CDR3 DNA is TGTGCCATCGGCCTAGACCTCACAGATACGCAGTATTTT. This encodes CAIGLDLTDTQYF.

A remark on this clone: Additional DNA sequences in this sample encode the identical CDR3. The chain is built from TRBV27 and TRBJ2-7; 11 bases map to TRBD2. V shed 5 bases, J shed 1 base, and the junction held 1 base outside the gene matches. Germline V gene data show CDR1 as MNHEY and CDR2 as SMNVEV (reference sequence). The CDR3 is made up of 14 amino acids. CDR3 DNA: TGTGCCAGCAGTCGGACTAGCGGGTCCTACGAGCAGTACTTC. Amino acids: CASSRTSGSYEQYF.

CDR3 DNA sequence: TGTGCCAGCAGTTTATCCTCCGGGGGCGCGAGTGGAAACACCATATATTTT. Translated: CASSLSSGGASGNTIYF. This chain links TRBV28 with TRBJ1-3, with D possibly matching TRBD1 (6 bases). Trimming shortened V by 1 base and J by 3 bases, and 16 bases separated the two germline ends. CDR1 and CDR2 (germline): MDHEN, SYDVKM. The CDR3 has 17 residues.

Only a few counts were recorded for this clone. V usage is TRBV28 and J usage is TRBJ1-2; D might be TRBD1 (5 bases). Germline V CDR1 and CDR2: MDHEN, SYDVKM. The CDR3 has 15 amino acids. V was shortened by 2 bases and J by 8 bases, with 18 bases between the two germline ends. The CDR3 nucleotides are TGTGCCAGCAGTTTAAGTCTTGGGCAGGGCAACGGCTACACCTTC. It yields the protein CASSLSLGQGNGYTF.

J is TRBJ2-5 and V is TRBV19; D is ambiguous. CDR1 is LNHDA and CDR2 is SQIVND in the germline V gene (reference sequence). The CDR3 loop spans 13 amino acids. V lost 3 bases and J lost 5, with 10 bases in between. CDR3 bases: TGTGCCAGTAGTATCGGCGATGGGGAGACCCAGTACTTC. Amino acid sequence: CASSIGDGETQYF. Combining the CDR3 with reference TRBV19 and TRBJ2-5 gives the whole variable domain DGGITQSPKYLFRKEGQNVTLSCEQNLNHDAMYWYRQDPGQGLRLIYYSQIVNDFQKGDIAEGYSVSREKKESFPLTVTSAQKNPTAFYLCASSIGDGETQYFGPGTRLLVL.

This chain links TRBV25-1 with TRBJ1-6; 7 positions agree with TRBD1. The CDR3 is made up of 13 amino acids. With V trimmed by 3 bases and J by 13 bases, 6 bases remained unmatched. Per the germline V gene, CDR1 is MGHDK and CDR2 is SYGVNS. The CDR3 DNA is TGTGCCAGCAGTGAGACAGGGAATGTGCCCCTCCACTTT. Protein: CASSETGNVPLHF.

The V and J genes are TRBV28 and TRBJ2-7, with TRBD1 matching over 8 bases. The CDR3 consists of 15 residues. The germline V gene has CDR1 MDHEN and CDR2 SYDVKM. J was trimmed by 7 bases and V by 2 bases; bases with no gene match: 10. Here the CDR3 reads CASSLRQGLLSEQYF. CDR3 nucleotides: TGTGCCAGCAGTTTACGACAGGGGTTGTTGTCGGAGCAGTACTTC.

This sequence joins TRBV6-2 or TRBV6-3 and TRBJ2-6; the match to TRBD1 covers 7 bases. CDR1 MNHEY and CDR2 SVGEGT come from the germline V gene. V was clipped by 5 bases and J by 4 bases; unmatched bases: 8. The CDR3 is made up of 16 amino acids. This chain's CDR3 is CASSPDRVDGANVLTF. The CDR3, as DNA: TGTGCCAGCAGTCCAGACAGGGTGGACGGGGCCAACGTCCTGACTTTC.

The J gene is TRBJ1-6, the V gene TRBV7-9; D unclear. Germline V gene data show CDR1 as SEHNR and CDR2 as FQNEAQ (reference sequence). The CDR3 consists of 14 residues. V was shortened by 1 base and J by 9 bases, with 10 bases between the two germline ends. DNA for the CDR3: TGTGCCAGCAGCTTAGAGGGTACTGGTTCACCCCTCCACTTT. It translates to CASSLEGTGSPLHF.

The chain links TRBV11-2 to TRBJ1-4; 7 nucleotides agree with TRBD1. The ends lost 4 bases at V and 0 bases at J; junction bases unmatched: 5. The CDR3 length is 16 residues. The germline CDR1 and CDR2 sequences are SGHAT and FQNNGV. The DNA of the CDR3 is TGTGCCAGCAGCTACGGGACAGTTGCAACTAATGAAAAACTGTTTTTT. Translating it yields CASSYGTVATNEKLFF.